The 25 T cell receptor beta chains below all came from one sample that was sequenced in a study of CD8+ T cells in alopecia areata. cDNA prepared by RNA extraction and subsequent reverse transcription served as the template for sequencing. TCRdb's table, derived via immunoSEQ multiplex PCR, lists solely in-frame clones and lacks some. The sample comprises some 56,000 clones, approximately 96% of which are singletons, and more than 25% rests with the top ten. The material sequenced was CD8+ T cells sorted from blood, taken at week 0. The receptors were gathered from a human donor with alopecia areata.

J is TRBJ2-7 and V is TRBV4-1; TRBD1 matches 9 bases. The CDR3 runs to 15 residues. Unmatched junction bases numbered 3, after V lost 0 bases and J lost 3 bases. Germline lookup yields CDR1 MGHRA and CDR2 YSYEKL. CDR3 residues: CASSQDKGQGYEQYF. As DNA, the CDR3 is TGCGCCAGCAGCCAAGATAAGGGACAGGGCTACGAGCAGTACTTC.

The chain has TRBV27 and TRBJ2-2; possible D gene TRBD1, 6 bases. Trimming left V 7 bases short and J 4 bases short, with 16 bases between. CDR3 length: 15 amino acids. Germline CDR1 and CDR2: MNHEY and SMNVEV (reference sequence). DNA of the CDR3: TGTGCCAGCACCCATCAGGGGATCAGCACCGGGGAGCTGTTTTTT. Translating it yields CASTHQGISTGELFF.

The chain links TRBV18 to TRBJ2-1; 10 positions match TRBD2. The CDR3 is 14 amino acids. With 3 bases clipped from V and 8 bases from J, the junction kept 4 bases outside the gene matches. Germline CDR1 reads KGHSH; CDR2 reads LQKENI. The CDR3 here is CASSPSGGADEQFF. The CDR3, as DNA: TGTGCCAGCTCACCCAGCGGGGGGGCCGATGAGCAGTTCTTC.

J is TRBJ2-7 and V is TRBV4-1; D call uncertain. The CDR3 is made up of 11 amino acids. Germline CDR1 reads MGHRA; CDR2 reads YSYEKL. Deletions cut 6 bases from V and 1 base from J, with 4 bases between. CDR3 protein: CASRQSYEQYF. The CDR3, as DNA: TGCGCCAGCAGGCAGTCCTACGAGCAGTACTTC.

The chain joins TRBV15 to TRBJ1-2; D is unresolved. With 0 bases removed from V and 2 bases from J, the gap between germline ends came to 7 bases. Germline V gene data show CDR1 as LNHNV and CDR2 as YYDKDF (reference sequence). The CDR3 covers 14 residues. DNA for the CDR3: TGTGCCACCAGCAGAGATTTAGGAAACTATGGCTACACCTTC. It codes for CATSRDLGNYGYTF.

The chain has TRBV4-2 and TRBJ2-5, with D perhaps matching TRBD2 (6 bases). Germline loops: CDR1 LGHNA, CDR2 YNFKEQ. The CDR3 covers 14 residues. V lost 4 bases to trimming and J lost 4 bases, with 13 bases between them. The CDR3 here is CASSPATEGETQYF. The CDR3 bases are TGTGCCAGCAGCCCCGCGACGGAGGGAGAGACCCAGTACTTC.

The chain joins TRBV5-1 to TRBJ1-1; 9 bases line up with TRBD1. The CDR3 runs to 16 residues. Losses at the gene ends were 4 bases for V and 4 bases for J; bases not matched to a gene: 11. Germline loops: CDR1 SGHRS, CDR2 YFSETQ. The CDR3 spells CASSPDRGSGRTEAFF. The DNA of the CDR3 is TGCGCCAGCAGCCCAGACAGGGGGTCAGGGCGCACTGAAGCTTTCTTT.

CDR3 protein: CASSLGIGFGDTEAFF. The CDR3 bases are TGTGCCAGCAGCTTAGGAATCGGCTTCGGTGACACTGAAGCTTTCTTT. The chain employs TRBV7-2 and TRBJ1-1, with no clear D. This CDR3 is 16 amino acids long. V dropped 1 base and J dropped 3 bases, with 15 bases sitting between them. Germline V gene data show CDR1 as SGHTA and CDR2 as FQGNSA.

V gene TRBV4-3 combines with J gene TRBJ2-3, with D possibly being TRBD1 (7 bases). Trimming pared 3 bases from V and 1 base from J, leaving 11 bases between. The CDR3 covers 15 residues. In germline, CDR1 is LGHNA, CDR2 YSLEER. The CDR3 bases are TGCGCCAGCAGCCAGGAGGGGGCCGGCACAGATACGCAGTATTTT. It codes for CASSQEGAGTDTQYF.

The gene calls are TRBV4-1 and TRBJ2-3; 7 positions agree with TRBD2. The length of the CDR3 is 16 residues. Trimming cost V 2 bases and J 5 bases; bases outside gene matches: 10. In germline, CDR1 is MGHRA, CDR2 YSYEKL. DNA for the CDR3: TGCGCCAGCAGCCAATGGGCTAGCGGAGACGGAGATACGCAGTATTTT. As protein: CASSQWASGDGDTQYF.

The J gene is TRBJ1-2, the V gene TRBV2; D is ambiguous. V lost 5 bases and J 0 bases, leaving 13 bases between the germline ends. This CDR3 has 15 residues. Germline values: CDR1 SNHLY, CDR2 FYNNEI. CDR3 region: CASSSGTTPNYGYTF. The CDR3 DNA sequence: TGTGCCAGCAGTTCTGGAACTACCCCTAACTATGGCTACACCTTC.

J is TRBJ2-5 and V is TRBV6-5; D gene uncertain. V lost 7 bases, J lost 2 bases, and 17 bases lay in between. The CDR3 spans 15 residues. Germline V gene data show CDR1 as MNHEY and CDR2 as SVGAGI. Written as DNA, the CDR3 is TGTGCCAGCAAAAACAAACGGCGTTCGCAAGAGACCCAGTACTTC. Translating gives CASKNKRRSQETQYF.

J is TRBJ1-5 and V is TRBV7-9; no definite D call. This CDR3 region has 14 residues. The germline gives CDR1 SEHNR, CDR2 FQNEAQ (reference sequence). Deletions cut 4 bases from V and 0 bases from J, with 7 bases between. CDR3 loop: CASSSVYSNQPQHF. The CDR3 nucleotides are TGTGCCAGCAGCTCCGTCTATAGCAATCAGCCCCAGCATTTT.

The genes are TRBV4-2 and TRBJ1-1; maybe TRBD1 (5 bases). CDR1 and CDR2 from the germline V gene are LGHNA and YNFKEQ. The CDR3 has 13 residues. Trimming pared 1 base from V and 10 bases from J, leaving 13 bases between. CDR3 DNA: TGTGCCAGCAGCCAAGCTCTGGGACCCCCAGCTTTCTTT. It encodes CASSQALGPPAFF.

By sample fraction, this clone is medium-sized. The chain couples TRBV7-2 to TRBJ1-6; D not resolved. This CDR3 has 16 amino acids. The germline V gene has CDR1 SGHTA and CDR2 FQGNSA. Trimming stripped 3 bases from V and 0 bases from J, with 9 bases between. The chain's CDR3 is CASSFDMSSYNSPLHF. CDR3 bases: TGTGCCAGCAGCTTCGACATGAGCTCCTATAATTCACCCCTCCACTTT.

CDR3 region: CAWSGTGPNEQYF. CDR3 nucleotides: TGTGCCTGGAGTGGGACAGGTCCCAACGAGCAGTACTTC. The rearrangement links TRBV30 to TRBJ2-7, with 7 bases that match TRBD1. The junction had 5 bases not matched to a gene; V was cut back by 1 base and J by 5 bases. This CDR3 has 13 amino acids. Germline loops: CDR1 GTSNPN, CDR2 SVGIG (reference sequence).

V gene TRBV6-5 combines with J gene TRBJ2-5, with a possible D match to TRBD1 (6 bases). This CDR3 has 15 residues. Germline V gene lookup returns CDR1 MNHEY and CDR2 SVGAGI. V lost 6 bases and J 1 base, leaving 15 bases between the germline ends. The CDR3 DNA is TGTGCCAGCAGCCGATCCGAAGGGGGCCAAGAGACCCAGTACTTC. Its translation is CASSRSEGGQETQYF.

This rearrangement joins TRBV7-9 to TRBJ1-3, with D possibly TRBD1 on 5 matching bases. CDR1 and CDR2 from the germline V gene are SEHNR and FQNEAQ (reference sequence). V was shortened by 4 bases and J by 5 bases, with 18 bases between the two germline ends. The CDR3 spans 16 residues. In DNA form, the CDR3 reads TGTGCCAGCAGCTCCCCCCCCCGGACACTACGAAACACCATATATTTT. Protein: CASSSPPRTLRNTIYF.

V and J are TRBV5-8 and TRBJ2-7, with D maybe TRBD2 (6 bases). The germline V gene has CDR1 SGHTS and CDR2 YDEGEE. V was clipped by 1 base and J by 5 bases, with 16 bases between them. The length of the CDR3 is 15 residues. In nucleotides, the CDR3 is TGTGCCAGCAGCTTGAATGGGGGGTCTTACGACGAGCAGTACTTC. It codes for CASSLNGGSYDEQYF.

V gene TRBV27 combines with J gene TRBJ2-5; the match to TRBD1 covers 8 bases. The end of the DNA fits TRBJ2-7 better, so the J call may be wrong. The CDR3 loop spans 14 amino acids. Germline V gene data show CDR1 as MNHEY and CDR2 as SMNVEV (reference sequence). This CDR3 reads CASSLTGQANEQYF. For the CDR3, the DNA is TGTGCCAGCAGTTTAACGGGACAGGCCAACGAGCAGTACTTC.

This chain's CDR3 is CSVRTRATVEQYF. The CDR3 DNA reads as TGCAGCGTCCGGACTAGGGCGACCGTCGAGCAGTACTTC. The chain employs TRBV29-1 and TRBJ2-7; TRBD2 matches 7 bases. V lost 6 bases and J lost 6; bases outside the gene matches: 11. The CDR3 covers 13 residues. Looked up from germline, CDR1 is SQVTM and CDR2 is ANQGSEA.

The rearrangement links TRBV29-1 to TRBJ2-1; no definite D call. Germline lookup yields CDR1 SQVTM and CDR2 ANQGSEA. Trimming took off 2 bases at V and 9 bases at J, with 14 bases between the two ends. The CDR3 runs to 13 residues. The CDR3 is CSVENESDGEQFF. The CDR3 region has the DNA TGCAGCGTTGAAAACGAATCTGACGGTGAGCAGTTCTTC.

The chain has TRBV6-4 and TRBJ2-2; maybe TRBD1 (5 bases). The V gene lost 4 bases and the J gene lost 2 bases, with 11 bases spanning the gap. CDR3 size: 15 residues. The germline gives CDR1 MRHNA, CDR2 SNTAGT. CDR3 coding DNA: TGTGCCAGCAGTGCGGGTCAGGGAAACACCGGGGAGCTGTTTTTT. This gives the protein CASSAGQGNTGELFF.

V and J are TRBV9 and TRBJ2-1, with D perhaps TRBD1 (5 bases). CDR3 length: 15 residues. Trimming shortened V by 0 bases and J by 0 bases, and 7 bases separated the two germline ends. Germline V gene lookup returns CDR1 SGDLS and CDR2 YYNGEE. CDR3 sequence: CASSVEDTSYNEQFF. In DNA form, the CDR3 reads TGTGCCAGCAGCGTAGAGGACACCTCCTACAATGAGCAGTTCTTC. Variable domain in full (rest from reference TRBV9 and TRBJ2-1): DSGVTQTPKHLITATGQRVTLRCSPRSGDLSVYWYQQSLDQGLQFLIQYYNGEERAKGNILERFSAQQFPDLHSELNLSSLELGDSALYFCASSVEDTSYNEQFFGPGTRLTVL.

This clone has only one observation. The CDR3 sequence: CASSYGTLNTEAFF. CDR3 sequence (DNA): TGTGCCAGCAGTTACGGGACACTGAACACTGAAGCTTTCTTT. The chain recombines TRBV6-5 with TRBJ1-1; TRBD1 might be the D (6 bases). The CDR3 totals 14 residues. Germline CDR1 is MNHEY and CDR2 is SVGAGI. V dropped 2 bases and J dropped 0 bases, with 7 bases sitting between them.